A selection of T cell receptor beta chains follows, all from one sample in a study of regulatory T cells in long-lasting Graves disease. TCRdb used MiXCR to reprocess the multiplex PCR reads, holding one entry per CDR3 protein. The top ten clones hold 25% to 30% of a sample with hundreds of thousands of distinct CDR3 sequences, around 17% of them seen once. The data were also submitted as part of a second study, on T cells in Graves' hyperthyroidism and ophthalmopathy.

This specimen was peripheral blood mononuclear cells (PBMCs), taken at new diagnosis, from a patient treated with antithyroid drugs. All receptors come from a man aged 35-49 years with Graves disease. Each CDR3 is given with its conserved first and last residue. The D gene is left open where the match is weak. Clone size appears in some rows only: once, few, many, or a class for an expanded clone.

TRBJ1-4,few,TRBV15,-,CATSRVRTEKLFF,TGTGCCACCAGCAGAGTAAGAACAGAAAAACTGTTTTTT
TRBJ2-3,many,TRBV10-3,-,CAISEWGTDTQYF,TGTGCCATCAGTGAGTGGGGGACAGATACGCAGTATTTT
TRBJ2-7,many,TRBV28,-,CASSFPSLQSYEQYF,TGTGCCAGCAGTTTCCCCTCTTTGCAGTCCTACGAGCAGTACTTC
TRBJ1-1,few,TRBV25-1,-,CASRVSTEAFF,TGTGCCAGCAGAGTCAGTACTGAAGCTTTCTTT
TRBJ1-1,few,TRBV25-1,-,CASSPLAFDTEAFF,TGTGCCAGCAGTCCCCTCGCCTTCGACACTGAAGCTTTCTTT
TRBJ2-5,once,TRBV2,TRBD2,CASSEQRGPQETQYF,TGTGCCAGCAGTGAGCAGCGGGGGCCCCAAGAGACCCAGTACTTC
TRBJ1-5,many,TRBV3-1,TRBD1,CASSQDRQGQPQHF,TGTGCCAGCAGCCAAGATCGACAGGGGCAGCCCCAGCATTTT
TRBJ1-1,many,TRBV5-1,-,CASSLEAPANTEAFF,TGCGCCAGCAGCTTGGAAGCCCCCGCGAACACTGAAGCTTTCTTT
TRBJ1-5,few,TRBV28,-,CARKDQPQHF,TGTGCCAGAAAAGATCAGCCCCAGCATTTT
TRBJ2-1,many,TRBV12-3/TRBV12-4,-,CASTPLKGVEYNEQFF,TGTGCCAGCACCCCCCTTAAAGGGGTCGAGTACAATGAGCAGTTCTTC
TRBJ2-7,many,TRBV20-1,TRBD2,CSATLAGFYEQYF,TGCAGTGCTACTCTAGCGGGGTTCTACGAGCAGTACTTC
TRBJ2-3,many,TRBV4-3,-,CASSQVRTEVSTDTQYF,TGCGCCAGCAGCCAGGTCCGGACAGAAGTAAGCACAGATACGCAGTATTTT
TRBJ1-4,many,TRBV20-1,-,CSASSGRWNEKLFF,TGCAGTGCTAGTTCGGGACGGTGGAATGAAAAACTGTTTTTT
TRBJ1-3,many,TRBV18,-,CASSPNEASSGNTIYF,TGTGCCAGCTCACCTAACGAGGCGTCCTCTGGAAACACCATATATTTT
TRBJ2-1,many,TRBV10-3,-,CAISERGANEQFF,TGTGCCATCAGTGAGCGGGGGGCAAATGAGCAGTTCTTC
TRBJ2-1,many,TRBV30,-,CLGTSYNEQFF,TGTCTAGGGACATCCTACAATGAGCAGTTCTTC
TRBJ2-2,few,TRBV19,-,CASSAVGQPLAGELFF,TGTGCCAGTAGTGCCGTCGGACAGCCTCTCGCCGGGGAGCTGTTTTTT
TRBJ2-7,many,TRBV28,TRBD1,CASHPGQSYEQYF,TGTGCCAGCCACCCGGGACAGAGCTACGAGCAGTACTTC
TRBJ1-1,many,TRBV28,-,CASSLYRAGAFF,TGTGCCAGCAGTTTATATAGGGCTGGAGCTTTCTTT
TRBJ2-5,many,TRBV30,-,CAWSDDNSLGQYF,TGTGCCTGGAGTGACGATAATTCTTTGGGCCAGTACTTC
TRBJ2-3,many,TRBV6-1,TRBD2,CASSEVLGGMDADTQYF,TGTGCCAGCAGTGAAGTTTTGGGAGGGATGGACGCAGATACGCAGTATTTT
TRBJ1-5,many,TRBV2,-,CASRPGPRSPQHF,TGTGCCAGCAGGCCGGGCCCAAGGAGTCCCCAGCATTTT
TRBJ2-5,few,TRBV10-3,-,CAISRRSGLQETQYF,TGTGCCATCAGCCGGAGGAGCGGGTTACAAGAGACCCAGTACTTC
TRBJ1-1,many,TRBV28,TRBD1,CASGTGGGRNTEAFF,TGTGCCAGCGGGACAGGGGGCGGCAGGAACACTGAAGCTTTCTTT
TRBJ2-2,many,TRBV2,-,CASSRTGRGTGELFF,TGTGCCAGCAGCCGAACAGGACGGGGCACCGGGGAGCTGTTTTTT
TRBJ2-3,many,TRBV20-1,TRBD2,CSAIWSSGGKLTDTQYF,TGCAGTGCTATATGGTCTAGCGGGGGGAAATTAACAGATACGCAGTATTTT
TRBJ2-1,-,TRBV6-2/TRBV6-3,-,CASSYGAGFGNEQFF,TGTGCCAGCAGTTACGGAGCCGGTTTTGGCAATGAGCAGTTCTTC
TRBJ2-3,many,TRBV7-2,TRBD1,CASSPDRQSTDTQYF,TGTGCCAGCAGCCCGGACAGGCAAAGCACAGATACGCAGTATTTT
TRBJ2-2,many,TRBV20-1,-,CSARVAGRELFF,TGCAGTGCTAGAGTGGCGGGAAGGGAGCTGTTTTTT
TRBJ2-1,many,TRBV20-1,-,CSARDGLGGNEQFF,TGCAGTGCTAGGGACGGGCTCGGTGGCAATGAGCAGTTCTTC
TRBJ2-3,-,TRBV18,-,CASSLTPSTDTQYF,TGTGCCAGCTCACTTACCCCTAGCACAGATACGCAGTATTTT
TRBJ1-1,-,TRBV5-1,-,CASSGRQGLNTEAFF,TGCGCCAGCAGCGGGAGGCAGGGACTGAACACTGAAGCTTTCTTT
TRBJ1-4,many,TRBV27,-,CASGTGVLKGKLFF,TGTGCCAGCGGTACCGGGGTCCTAAAGGGAAAACTGTTTTTT
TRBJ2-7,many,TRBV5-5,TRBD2,CASRDAGGAPVGEQYF,TGTGCCAGCAGGGATGCCGGGGGGGCGCCTGTAGGCGAGCAGTACTTC
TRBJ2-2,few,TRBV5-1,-,CASSYAKDPAGELFF,TGCGCCAGCAGCTACGCAAAGGACCCGGCCGGGGAGCTGTTTTTT
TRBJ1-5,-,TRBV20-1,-,CSAQTGRQPQHF,TGCAGTGCTCAGACAGGACGTCAGCCCCAGCATTTT
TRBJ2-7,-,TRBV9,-,CASSTAGSSYEQYF,TGTGCCAGCAGCACCGCGGGGTCCTCCTACGAGCAGTACTTC
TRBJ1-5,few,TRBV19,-,CASILSGFSNQPQHF,TGTGCCAGTATTCTCTCGGGGTTTAGCAATCAGCCCCAGCATTTT
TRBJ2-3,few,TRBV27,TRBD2,CACSLGILTSGGRTDTQYF,TGTGCCTGCAGTTTGGGTATATTGACTAGCGGGGGCCGCACAGATACGCAATATTTT
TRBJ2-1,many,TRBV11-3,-,CASTLDSALYNEQFF,TGTGCCAGCACCCTAGATAGCGCCCTCTACAATGAGCAGTTCTTC
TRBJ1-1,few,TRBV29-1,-,CSAAGERAAFF,TGCAGCGCCGCCGGAGAAAGGGCAGCTTTCTTT
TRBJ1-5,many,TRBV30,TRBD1,CAWSETGGQPQHF,TGTGCCTGGAGTGAAACAGGGGGACAGCCCCAGCATTTT
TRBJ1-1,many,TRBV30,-,CAWSGGFGNTEAFF,TGTGCCTGGAGTGGTGGCTTCGGAAACACTGAAGCTTTCTTT
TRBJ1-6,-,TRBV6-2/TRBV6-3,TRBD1,CASSQQGVQSPLHF,TGTGCCAGCAGTCAACAGGGGGTCCAGTCACCCCTCCACTTT
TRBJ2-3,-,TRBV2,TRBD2,CASRGTSGASSTDTQYF,TGTGCCAGCAGGGGGACTAGCGGGGCCTCTAGCACAGATACGCAGTATTTT
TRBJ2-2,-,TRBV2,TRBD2,CASGEGPSNTGELFF,TGTGCCAGCGGGGAGGGTCCTTCGAACACCGGGGAGCTGTTTTTT
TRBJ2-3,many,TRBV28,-,CASSLRGGHTDTQYF,TGTGCCAGCAGTTTAAGGGGGGGACACACAGATACGCAGTATTTT
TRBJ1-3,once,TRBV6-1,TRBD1,CASTEWTGDTIYF,TGTGCCAGCACCGAATGGACAGGAGACACCATATATTTT
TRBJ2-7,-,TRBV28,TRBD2,CASSLLGGSSYEQYF,TGTGCCAGCAGTTTATTGGGGGGGAGCTCCTACGAGCAGTACTTC
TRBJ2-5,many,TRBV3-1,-,CASGPGQETQYF,TGTGCCAGCGGACCGGGGCAAGAGACCCAGTACTTC
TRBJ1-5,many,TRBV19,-,CASSILRDLPQHF,TGTGCCAGTAGTATCCTTCGGGACCTGCCCCAGCATTTT
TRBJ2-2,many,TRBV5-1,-,CASSLQRPHTGELFF,TGCGCCAGCAGCTTACAGCGGCCGCACACCGGGGAGCTGTTTTTT
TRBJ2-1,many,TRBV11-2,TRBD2,CASSPRTSGRWSQFF,TGTGCCAGCAGCCCTAGGACTAGCGGGAGGTGGTCGCAATTCTTC
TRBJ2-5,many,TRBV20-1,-,CSARLRQETQYF,TGCAGTGCTAGACTTCGGCAAGAGACCCAGTACTTC